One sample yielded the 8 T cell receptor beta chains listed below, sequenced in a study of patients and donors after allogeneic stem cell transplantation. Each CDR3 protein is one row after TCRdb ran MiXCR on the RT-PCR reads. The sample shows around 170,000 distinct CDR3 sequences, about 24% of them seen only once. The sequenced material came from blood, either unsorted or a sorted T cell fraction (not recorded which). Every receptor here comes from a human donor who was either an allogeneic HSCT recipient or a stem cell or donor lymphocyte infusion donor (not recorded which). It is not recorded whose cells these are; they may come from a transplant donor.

The CDR3, as DNA: TGTGCCAGCAGCCTTACAGGGAGTGGGTCTAATGAAAAACTGTTTTTT. Its protein is CASSLTGSGSNEKLFF. The gene calls are TRBV5-8 and TRBJ1-4; D is possibly TRBD1 (6 bases). CDR3 size: 16 residues. From germline, CDR1 is SGHTS and CDR2 YDEGEE. V lost 4 bases, J lost 3 bases, and 16 bases lay in between.

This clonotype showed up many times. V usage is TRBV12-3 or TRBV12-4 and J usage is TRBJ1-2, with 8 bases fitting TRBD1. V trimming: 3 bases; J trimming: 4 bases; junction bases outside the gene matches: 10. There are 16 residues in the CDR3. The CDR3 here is CASSFHRGRPTYGYTF. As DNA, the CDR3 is TGTGCCAGCAGTTTTCACAGGGGGAGACCTACCTATGGCTACACCTTC.

This CDR3 is CASRGPGQMNTGELFF. The CDR3 DNA sequence: TGTGCCAGCAGGGGACCGGGACAAATGAACACCGGGGAGCTGTTTTTT. The J gene is TRBJ2-2, the V gene TRBV12-3 or TRBV12-4, with D possibly being TRBD1 (6 bases). V was cut by 6 bases and J by 1 base, with 15 bases left in between. The CDR3 has 16 residues.

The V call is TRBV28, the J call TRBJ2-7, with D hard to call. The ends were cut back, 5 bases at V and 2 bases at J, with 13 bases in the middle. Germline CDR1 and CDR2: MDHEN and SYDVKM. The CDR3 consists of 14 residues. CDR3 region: CASSPRAYTYEQYF. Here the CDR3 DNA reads TGTGCCAGCAGTCCTCGGGCCTATACCTACGAGCAGTACTTC.

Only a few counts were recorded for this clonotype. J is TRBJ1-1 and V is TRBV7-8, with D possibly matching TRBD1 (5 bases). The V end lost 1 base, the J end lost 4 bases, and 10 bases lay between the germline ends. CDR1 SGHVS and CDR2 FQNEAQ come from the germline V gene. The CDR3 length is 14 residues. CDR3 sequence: CASSLGRGFTEAFF. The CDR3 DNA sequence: TGTGCCAGCAGCTTAGGGCGGGGGTTCACTGAAGCTTTCTTT. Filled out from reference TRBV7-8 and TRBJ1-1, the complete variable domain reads GAGVSQSPRYKVAKRGQDVALRCDPISGHVSLFWYQQALGQGPEFLTYFQNEAQLDKSGLPSDRFFAERPEGSVSTLKIQRTQQEDSAVYLCASSLGRGFTEAFFGQGTRLTVV.

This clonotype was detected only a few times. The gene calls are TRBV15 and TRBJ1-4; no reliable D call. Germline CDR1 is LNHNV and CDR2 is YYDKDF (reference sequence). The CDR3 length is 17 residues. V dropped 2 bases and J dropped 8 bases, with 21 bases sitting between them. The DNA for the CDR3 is TGTGCCACCAGCAGATACGTGGGCTTCTCGATCGGAGAAAAACTGTTTTTT. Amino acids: CATSRYVGFSIGEKLFF.

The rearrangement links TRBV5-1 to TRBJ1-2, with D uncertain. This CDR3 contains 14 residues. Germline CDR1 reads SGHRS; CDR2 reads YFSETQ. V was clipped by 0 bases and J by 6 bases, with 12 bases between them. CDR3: CASSLATSRNGYTF. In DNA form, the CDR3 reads TGCGCCAGCAGCTTGGCGACGTCGAGGAATGGCTACACCTTC.

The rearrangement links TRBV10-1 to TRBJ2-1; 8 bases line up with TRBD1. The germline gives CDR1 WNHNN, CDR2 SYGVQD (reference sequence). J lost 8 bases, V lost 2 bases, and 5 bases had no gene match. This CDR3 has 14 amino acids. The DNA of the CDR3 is TGCGCCAGCAGTGAGGACCCACAGGGGGATGAGCAGTTCTTC. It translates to CASSEDPQGDEQFF.